The subject of this entry is one T cell receptor (beta chain). This receptor's antigen is unknown. The CDR3 is cut off 3 residues early in the read; its end comes from the germline J gene. The data belong to a study of T cells in women clearing cervical HPV infection (dated by TCRdb to the late 2010s). Broadly, across the study: The cases were 25 women with histologically confirmed HPV16-related CIN3 or worse, and 2 of those women had invasive cancers. Among cases, blood sampling occurred a median of roughly 150 days after lesion detection, with an interquartile range of about 80 to 210 days. HLA typing was available for only a few women, so HLA type could not be excluded as a confounder. Median age was approximately 36 years in cases versus roughly 37 in controls, and baseline characteristics did not differ significantly. Blood from cases was drawn at the visit where the lesion was first identified, while blood from controls was drawn once the infection was no longer detected. Controls were under 30 women whose single incident HPV16 infection cleared within 12 months without precancer or cancer developing. Cases and controls were matched on year of sample collection and on age within five years. Five blinded duplicates per group were added as quality controls, giving some 60 samples: 50 or so participants and around ten replicates. In the parent cohort, 10,049 women aged 18 or older were enrolled in Guanacaste, Costa Rica, during about 1992 to 1994 and then followed for six to eight years. Nested within Costa Rica's Guanacaste HPV Natural History Study, an exploratory proof-of-principle case-control study compared TCR repertoires across cervical HPV16 outcomes.

TCR beta CDR3 regions were amplified by multiplex PCR using the immunoSEQ assay from an average of roughly 1,100 ng genomic DNA per sample. To correct primer bias, the assay used a complete synthetic TCR repertoire to set an amplification baseline. The amplicons were sequenced on the Illumina platform. The paper's data handling went like this. Sequence errors were corrected by clustering with frequency ratios and a modified nearest-neighbor algorithm, and the sequences were then analyzed in the immunoSEQ Analyzer using IMGT gene definitions. At each rarefaction depth, TCR richness and evenness were averaged across 20 rarefaction repeats, and samples with fewer sequences than that depth were excluded. Wilcoxon rank sum tests with FDR correction were used to compare V, D and J gene relative abundances between the groups. An intraclass correlation of around 96% for TCR richness and an average of roughly 80% across 65 to 70 gene segments were obtained from the blinded duplicates. The table comes from immuneACCESS by way of TCRdb, which keeps in-frame sequences with V and J called. Part of the clones is missing from these tables; in studies checked, under half for an unresolved V gene and the rest for unknown reasons. For V, J and clone size, that table is used; D and trimming come from the DNA. This sample's table lists roughly 48,000 clones. The ten largest make up about 1.5% of the sample.

Study-wide findings and limitations: Because the number of T cells per sample was unknown, the richness differences could reflect varying T-cell content rather than repertoire biology. Random forest classifiers that combined richness and V gene abundances separated cases from controls with an estimated AUC of less than 0.85. TRBV6-7 relative abundance was lower in cases than in controls (roughly 0.12% versus 0.17%; Bonferroni P = 0.0008). Whether associations preceded infection or resulted from infection could not be shown with the cross-sectional design, and effector/memory subsets and HPV-specific T cells were not isolated. Significantly higher TCR repertoire richness was observed in CIN3+ cases than in controls across sequencing depths, whereas no difference in evenness was found.

Per the germline V gene, SNHLY is the CDR1 and FYNNEI is the CDR2. From cysteine to phenylalanine, the CDR3 is 15 amino acids long. Shown are 36 bases from within the CDR3, in frame from base 1. V was cut back by 7 bases and J by 2 bases, leaving a gap of 17 bases between them. Every participant had a single incident cervical HPV16 infection, and women with prevalent HPV16 infections were excluded. Cervical HPV DNA was detected by MY09/MY11 PCR, and genotyping was performed by dot-blot hybridization. Roughly 15 mL of heparinized blood were centrifuged, and the buffy coat was aliquoted, frozen at -30°C, then stored at -80°C. Genomic DNA was extracted from buffy coat specimens using QIAGEN kits.

The sequence came from a woman aged 18 to 69 with a cervical HPV16 infection that either progressed to CIN3+ or cleared (not recorded which). The sequenced material came from blood buffy coat. The chain is assembled from TRBV2 and TRBJ1-2; too little of a D gene remains to name it. The part of the CDR3 DNA that was read is TGTGCCAGCAACGGCGGGATACAGAGGAACTATGGC. Its translation is CASNGGIQRNYG. The entire CDR3 protein reads CASNGGIQRNYGYTF.